The 2 T cell receptor beta chains in this list originate from one sample, sequenced in a study of graft-versus-host responses after intestinal transplantation. Their antigens are not known. Sequenced by immunoSEQ multiplex PCR; TCRdb stores in-frame clones only, minus some. This table holds tens of thousands of clones, almost 95% found once. The sample in question was unstimulated CD4+ T cells sorted from spleen or lymph node cells, obtained before transplant. Receptors were obtained from a human donor who was the organ donor for an intestinal transplant.

The rearrangement joins TRBV25-1 to TRBJ2-7, with 7 bases aligning to TRBD1. The germline V gene has CDR1 MGHDK and CDR2 SYGVNS. The CDR3 loop spans 14 amino acids. The V gene end was trimmed by 1 base and the J gene end by 1 base; junction bases not matched to a gene: 1. The CDR3 region is CASSESGQSYEQYF. As DNA, the CDR3 is TGTGCCAGCAGTGAATCGGGACAGTCCTACGAGCAGTACTTC.

This chain joins TRBV10-3 and TRBJ2-7; D unresolved. This CDR3 has 13 amino acids. Trimming left V 2 bases short and J 6 bases short, with 11 bases between. Germline CDR1 and CDR2: ENHRY and SYGVKD. CDR3 nucleotide sequence: TGTGCCATCAGTGAGGGCCCCCGCGTCGAGCAGTACTTC. Amino acids: CAISEGPRVEQYF.